Listed here are 4 T cell receptor beta chains from one sample, sequenced in a study of OX40 agonist ivuxolimab in advanced cancers. Libraries were prepared by immunoSEQ multiplex PCR; TCRdb keeps only in-frame clonotypes and omits some of them. The repertoire has tens of thousands of clones, more than 85% of them found once; the top ten carry 3.9%. The sample was CD4+ or CD8+ T cells sorted from blood, taken in a trial of the OX40 agonist ivuxolimab. These receptors came from an adult with an advanced solid tumor such as melanoma, head and neck, liver or kidney cancer.

The rearrangement uses TRBV15 and TRBJ1-1; D is unresolved. This CDR3 is 14 amino acids long. The germline V gene encodes CDR1 LNHNV and CDR2 YYDKDF (reference sequence). V gave up 2 bases and J gave up 4 bases, with 11 bases separating them. CDR3: CATSRPRVTTEAFF. The CDR3 bases are TGTGCCACCAGCAGACCAAGGGTTACCACTGAAGCTTTCTTT. Full variable domain (remainder filled in from reference TRBV15 and TRBJ1-1): DAMVIQNPRYQVTQFGKPVTLSCSQTLNHNVMYWYQQKSSQAPKLLFHYYDKDFNNEADTPDNFQSRRPNTSFCFLDIRSPGLGDTAMYLCATSRPRVTTEAFFGQGTRLTVV.

V is TRBV11-2 and J is TRBJ2-4; D may correspond to TRBD1 or TRBD2 (5 bases each). Germline values: CDR1 SGHAT, CDR2 FQNNGV. The CDR3 length is 13 residues. Trimming took 5 bases from V and 6 from J, leaving 11 bases between them. The CDR3 loop reads CASSGSGANIQYF. As DNA, the CDR3 is TGTGCCAGCAGCGGATCCGGGGCAAACATTCAGTACTTC.

J is TRBJ2-1 and V is TRBV7-9; 8 positions match TRBD2. V lost 1 base, J lost 12 bases, and 14 bases stayed unmatched. Germline V CDR1 and CDR2: SEHNR, FQNEAQ (reference sequence). The CDR3 extends over 16 amino acids. The CDR3 bases are TGTGCCAGCAGCTTAGTAGCCAATCGACGCGCGGGGGGGCAGTTCTTC. It specifies CASSLVANRRAGGQFF.

V gene TRBV7-2 combines with J gene TRBJ1-2; possibly TRBD1 for D (5 bases). The length of the CDR3 is 15 residues. The ends were cut back, 5 bases at V and 4 bases at J, with 17 bases in the middle. Germline-derived CDR1 and CDR2 are SGHTA and FQGNSA. CDR3 region: CASSGRDGSLYGYTF. The CDR3 DNA is TGTGCCAGCAGCGGGCGGGACGGATCTCTCTATGGCTACACCTTC.